This T cell receptor (beta chain) derives from a study of blood T cell repertoires in COVID-19. Study-level background: The study drew acute and convalescent COVID-19 samples from the United States, Italy and Spain. T cells, B-cell-depleted T cells, or PBMCs supplied cDNA or gDNA.

The ends lost 1 base at V and 10 bases at J; junction bases unmatched: 6. CDR1 and CDR2 (germline): SQVTM, ANQGSEA. The CDR3 runs 12 residues. TCRdb's table, derived via immunoSEQ multiplex PCR, lists solely in-frame clones and lacks some. The sample holds around 170,000 clones, around 83% seen once. This TCR came from a woman between 40 and 55 years old with acute or convalescent COVID-19. The chain couples TRBV29-1 to TRBJ1-1; 7 nucleotides align to TRBD1. The sample comprised peripheral blood. The CDR3 DNA reads as TGCAGCGTTGAAGTCCGACGGACAGGAGCTTTCTTT. Protein: CSVEVRRTGAFF.